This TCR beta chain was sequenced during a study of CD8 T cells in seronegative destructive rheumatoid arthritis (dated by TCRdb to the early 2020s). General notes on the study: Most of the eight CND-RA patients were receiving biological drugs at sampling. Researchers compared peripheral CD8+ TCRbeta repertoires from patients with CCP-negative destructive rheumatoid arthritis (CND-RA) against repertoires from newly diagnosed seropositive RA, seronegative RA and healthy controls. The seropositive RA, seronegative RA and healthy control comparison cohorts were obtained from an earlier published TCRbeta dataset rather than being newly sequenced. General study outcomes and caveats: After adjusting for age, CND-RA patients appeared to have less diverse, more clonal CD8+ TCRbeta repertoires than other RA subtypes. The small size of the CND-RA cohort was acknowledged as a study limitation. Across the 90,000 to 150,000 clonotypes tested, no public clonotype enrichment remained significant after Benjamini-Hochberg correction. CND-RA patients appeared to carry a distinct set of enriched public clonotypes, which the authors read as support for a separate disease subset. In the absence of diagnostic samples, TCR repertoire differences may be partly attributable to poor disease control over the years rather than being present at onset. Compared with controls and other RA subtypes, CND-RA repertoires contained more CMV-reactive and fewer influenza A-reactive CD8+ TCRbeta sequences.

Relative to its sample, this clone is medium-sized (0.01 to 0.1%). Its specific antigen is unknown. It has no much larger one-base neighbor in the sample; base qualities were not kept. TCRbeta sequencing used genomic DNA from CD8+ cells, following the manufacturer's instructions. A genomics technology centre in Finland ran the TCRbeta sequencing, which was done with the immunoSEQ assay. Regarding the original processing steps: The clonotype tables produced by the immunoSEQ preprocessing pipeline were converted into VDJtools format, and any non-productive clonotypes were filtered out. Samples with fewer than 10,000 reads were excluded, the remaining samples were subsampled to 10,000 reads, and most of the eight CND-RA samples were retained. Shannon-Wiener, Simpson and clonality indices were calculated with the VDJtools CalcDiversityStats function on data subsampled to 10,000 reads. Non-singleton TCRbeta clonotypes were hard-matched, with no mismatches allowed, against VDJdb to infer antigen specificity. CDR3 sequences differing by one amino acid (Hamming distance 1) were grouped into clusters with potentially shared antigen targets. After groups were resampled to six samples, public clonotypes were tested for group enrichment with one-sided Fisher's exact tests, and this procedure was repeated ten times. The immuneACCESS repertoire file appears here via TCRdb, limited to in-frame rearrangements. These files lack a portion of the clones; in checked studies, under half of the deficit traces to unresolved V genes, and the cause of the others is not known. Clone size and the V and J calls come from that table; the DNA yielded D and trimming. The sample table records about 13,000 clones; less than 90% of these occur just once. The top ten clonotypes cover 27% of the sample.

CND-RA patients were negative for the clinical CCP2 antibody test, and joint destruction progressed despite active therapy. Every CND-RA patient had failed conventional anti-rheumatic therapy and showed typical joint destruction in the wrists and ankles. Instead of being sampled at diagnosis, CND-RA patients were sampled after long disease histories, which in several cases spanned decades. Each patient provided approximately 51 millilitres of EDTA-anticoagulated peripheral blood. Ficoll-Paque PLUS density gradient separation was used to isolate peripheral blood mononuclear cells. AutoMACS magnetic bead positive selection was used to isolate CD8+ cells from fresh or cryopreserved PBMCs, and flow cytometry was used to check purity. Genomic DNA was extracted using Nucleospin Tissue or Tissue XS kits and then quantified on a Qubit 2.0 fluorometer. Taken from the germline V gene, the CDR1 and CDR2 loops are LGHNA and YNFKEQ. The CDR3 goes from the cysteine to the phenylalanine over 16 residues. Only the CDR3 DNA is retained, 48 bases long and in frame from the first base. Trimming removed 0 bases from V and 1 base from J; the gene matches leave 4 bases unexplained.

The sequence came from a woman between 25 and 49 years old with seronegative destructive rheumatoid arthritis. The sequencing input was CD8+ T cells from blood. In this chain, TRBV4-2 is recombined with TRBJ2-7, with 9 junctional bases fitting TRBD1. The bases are TGTGCCAGCAGCCAAGATCTCGGGACAGGGTCCTACGAGCAGTACTTC. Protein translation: CASSQDLGTGSYEQYF.